The 17 T cell receptor beta chains below were found in one sample sequenced in a study of blood T cells in healthy people across ages. With a J-beta primer mix and a sample-barcoded 5' primer, a second PCR ran roughly 7 to 11 cycles. One entry per CDR3 protein, called by TCRdb with MiXCR from the 5' RACE reads. The sample carries 1.5 million to 2 million distinct CDR3 sequences, under 30% recorded once. The source material was blood. These receptors all come from a woman younger than 45 in good health.

In regard to this clonotype: A much larger clone lies a single base off, so this may be a read error. V and J are TRBV9 and TRBJ2-7; no firm D call. V lost 1 base to trimming and J lost 3 bases, with 14 bases between them. The CDR3 runs 15 residues. CDR1 is SGDLS, CDR2 YYNGEE, per germline. The CDR3, as DNA: TGTGCCAGCAGCGTAAGTCCGACAAACAGCTACGAGCAGTACTTC. Amino acids: CASSVSPTNSYEQYF.

This clonotype has more than one count but fewer than ten. This sequence joins TRBV4-2 and TRBJ1-5; 7 bases fit TRBD1. V was pared by 4 bases and J by 1 base, with 13 bases of the junction left unmatched. The CDR3 contains 18 residues. Germline assignment: CDR1 LGHNA and CDR2 YNFKEQ. CDR3 bases: TGTGCCAGCAGCCCCAGTCCCGGACAGGAGGGAAGCAATCAGCCCCAGCATTTT. Translated: CASSPSPGQEGSNQPQHF.

This clonotype was seen only once. This rearrangement joins TRBV10-3 to TRBJ2-1; tentative D call: TRBD2 (5 bases). Germline values: CDR1 ENHRY, CDR2 SYGVKD. V was shortened by 3 bases and J by 8 bases, with 17 bases between the two germline ends. The CDR3 length is 15 residues. The CDR3 DNA reads TGTGCCATCAGTGACGGAGAACTAGAAACCCATGAGCAGTTCTTC. Its translation is CAISDGELETHEQFF.

The rearrangement links TRBV6-2 or TRBV6-3 to TRBJ1-1, with a weak D call TRBD1 (6 bases). Germline CDR1 is MNHEY and CDR2 is SVGEGT. With 11 bases removed from V and 3 bases from J, the gap between germline ends came to 16 bases. CDR3 size: 13 residues. CDR3: CAGLWRGDTEAFF. CDR3 DNA sequence: TGTGCCGGCTTATGGAGGGGGGACACTGAAGCTTTCTTT.

This chain joins TRBV5-1 and TRBJ1-2, with TRBD1 as a possible D gene (5 bases). The V end lost 5 bases, the J end lost 6 bases, and 17 bases lay between the germline ends. CDR1 is SGHRS and CDR2 is YFSETQ in the germline V gene. The CDR3 consists of 14 residues. This chain's CDR3 is CASSLFRAEDGYTF. CDR3 bases: TGCGCCAGCAGTTTGTTCAGGGCAGAGGATGGCTACACCTTC.

This rearrangement joins TRBV20-1 to TRBJ2-7, with a possible D match to TRBD1 (6 bases). Germline V gene data show CDR1 as DFQATT and CDR2 as SNEGSKA (reference sequence). V lost 3 bases to trimming and J lost 4 bases, with 13 bases between them. This CDR3 is 13 amino acids long. The CDR3 protein is CSARDSTGYEQYF. DNA of the CDR3: TGCAGTGCTAGGGACTCAACAGGGTACGAGCAGTACTTC.

The gene calls are TRBV28 and TRBJ1-1; a possible D gene is TRBD1 (6 bases). Germline V gene sequence: CDR1 MDHEN, CDR2 SYDVKM. The CDR3 sequence is 12 residues long. V was cut by 6 bases and J by 8 bases, with 13 bases left in between. The CDR3 sequence is CASSPDRREAFF. The DNA of the CDR3 is TGTGCCAGCAGCCCCGACAGGCGCGAAGCTTTCTTT.

Ten or more counts support this clonotype. The chain carries TRBV5-1 and TRBJ2-1; either TRBD1 or TRBD2 may supply D (5 bases each). This CDR3 spans 15 amino acids. The V end lost 0 bases, the J end lost 4 bases, and 11 bases lay between the germline ends. Germline assignment: CDR1 SGHRS and CDR2 YFSETQ. For the CDR3, the DNA is TGCGCCAGCAGCTTGGGGCAGGGAGATTACAATGAGCAGTTCTTC. It yields the protein CASSLGQGDYNEQFF.

The V call is TRBV7-9, the J call TRBJ2-7, with D possibly TRBD1 on 6 matching bases. The CDR3 is 12 amino acids. V dropped 6 bases and J dropped 5 bases, with 11 bases sitting between them. Germline V gene data show CDR1 as SEHNR and CDR2 as FQNEAQ (reference sequence). Here the CDR3 reads CASRQTGDEQYF. CDR3 bases: TGTGCCAGCAGACAGACAGGAGACGAGCAGTACTTC.

This clonotype was seen only a few times. The chain uses TRBV27 and TRBJ1-2; 11 nucleotides align to TRBD1. With V trimmed by 6 bases and J by 6 bases, 12 bases remained unmatched. This CDR3 has 16 amino acids. CDR1 MNHEY and CDR2 SMNVEV come from the germline V gene (reference sequence). CDR3 sequence: CASRAGTGGKLNGYTF. The DNA of the CDR3 is TGTGCCAGCAGGGCAGGGACAGGGGGAAAATTAAATGGCTACACCTTC.

This clonotype has only a few counts. The rearrangement uses TRBV20-1 and TRBJ1-6, with D maybe TRBD1 (6 bases). Trimming cost V 1 base and J 5 bases, with 12 bases left between them. This CDR3 comprises 15 residues. Germline loops: CDR1 DFQATT, CDR2 SNEGSKA (reference sequence). This CDR3 reads CSARGGGANNSPLHF. CDR3 in DNA: TGCAGTGCTAGAGGTGGGGGGGCCAATAATTCACCCCTCCACTTT.

This rearrangement joins TRBV12-3 or TRBV12-4 to TRBJ1-3; no firm D call. The CDR3 runs to 14 residues. V gave up 2 bases and J gave up 2 bases, with 7 bases separating them. The CDR3 here is CASSLRATGNTIYF. The CDR3 nucleotides are TGTGCCAGCAGTTTACGGGCTACTGGAAACACCATATATTTT.

CDR3 bases: TGTGCCAGCTTCCCTACAGGGGTAGCGGGGGGTGATACGCAGTATTTT. It specifies CASFPTGVAGGDTQYF. This rearrangement joins TRBV7-9 to TRBJ2-3; 10 nucleotides align to TRBD2. The CDR3 extends over 16 amino acids. V gave up 8 bases and J gave up 6 bases; unmatched junction bases: 14. Looked up from germline, CDR1 is SEHNR and CDR2 is FQNEAQ (reference sequence).

The chain employs TRBV3-1 and TRBJ2-1, with a possible D match to TRBD2 (7 bases). From germline, CDR1 is LGHDT and CDR2 YNNKEL (reference sequence). V gave up 1 base and J gave up 8 bases, with 15 bases separating them. This CDR3 is built from 15 residues. In nucleotides, the CDR3 is TGTGCCAGCAGCCAAGGGCCCACAGGGAGGGATGAGCAGTTCTTC. It yields the protein CASSQGPTGRDEQFF.

Only a few counts were recorded for this clonotype. The DNA for the CDR3 is TGTGCCAGCAGCTTCGTCCCCAATGAGCAGTACTTC. This encodes CASSFVPNEQYF. This chain connects TRBV7-2 to TRBJ2-7; D is uncertain. Trimming removed 3 bases at V and 7 bases at J, with 10 bases between. The CDR3 loop spans 12 amino acids. The germline V gene has CDR1 SGHTA and CDR2 FQGNSA.

The chain couples TRBV9 to TRBJ2-6; 10 bases map to TRBD1. The germline V gene encodes CDR1 SGDLS and CDR2 YYNGEE. The CDR3 is 19 amino acids. V lost 0 bases to trimming and J lost 0 bases; unmatched junction nucleotides: 6. The CDR3 reads CASSVAGTGVYSGANVLTF. DNA for the CDR3: TGTGCCAGCAGCGTAGCGGGGACAGGGGTCTACTCTGGGGCCAACGTCCTGACTTTC. The whole variable domain, remainder taken from reference TRBV9 and TRBJ2-6, is DSGVTQTPKHLITATGQRVTLRCSPRSGDLSVYWYQQSLDQGLQFLIQYYNGEERAKGNILERFSAQQFPDLHSELNLSSLELGDSALYFCASSVAGTGVYSGANVLTFGAGSRLTVL.

This clonotype was seen a few times. The chain's CDR3 is CASRVAWTGRDGYTF. The CDR3, as DNA: TGCGCCAGCAGGGTCGCCTGGACAGGTCGGGATGGCTACACCTTC. V is TRBV5-1 and J is TRBJ1-2; 7 bases match TRBD1. V gave up 5 bases and J gave up 6 bases; unmatched junction bases: 13. The length of the CDR3 is 15 residues. Looked up from germline, CDR1 is SGHRS and CDR2 is YFSETQ.